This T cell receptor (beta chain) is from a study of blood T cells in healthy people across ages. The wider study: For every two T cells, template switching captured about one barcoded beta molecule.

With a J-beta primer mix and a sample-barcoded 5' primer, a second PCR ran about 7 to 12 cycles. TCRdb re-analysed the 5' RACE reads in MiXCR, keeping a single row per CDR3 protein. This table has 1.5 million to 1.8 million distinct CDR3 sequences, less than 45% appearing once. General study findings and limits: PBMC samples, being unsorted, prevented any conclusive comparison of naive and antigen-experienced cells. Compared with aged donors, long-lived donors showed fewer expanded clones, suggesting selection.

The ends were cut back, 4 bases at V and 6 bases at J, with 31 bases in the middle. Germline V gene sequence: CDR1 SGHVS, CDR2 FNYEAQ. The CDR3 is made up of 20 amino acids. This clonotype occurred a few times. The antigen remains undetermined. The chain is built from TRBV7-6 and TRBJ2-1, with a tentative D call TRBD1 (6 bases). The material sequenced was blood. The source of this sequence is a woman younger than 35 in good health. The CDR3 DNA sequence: TGTGCCAGCAGCTCACTACAGGGACGGGTATTACGCGGACGTTCCAATGAGCAGTTCTTC. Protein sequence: CASSSLQGRVLRGRSNEQFF.